This TCR beta chain appears in the sequencing data of a study of cytotoxic CD8 clonotypes in ibrutinib-treated CLL. The germline V gene has CDR1 SEHNR and CDR2 FQNEAQ (reference sequence). This CDR3 comprises 14 residues. J was trimmed by 6 bases and V by 5 bases; bases with no gene match: 9. Notes on this clone: The antigen remains undetermined.

Overall study findings and caveats: The study found clonality rose at ibrutinib response, then fell toward baseline at progression.

The data were produced by immunoSEQ multiplex PCR, yet TCRdb's version contains in-frame clones alone and is incomplete. This sample carries 250,000 to 350,000 clones, 60% to 80% of them seen once, and the ten largest clones take roughly 6%. Sequencing was performed on PBMCs, taken at disease progression, from a patient treated with ibrutinib. The chain carries TRBV7-9 and TRBJ2-7, with 8 bases fitting TRBD2. The TCR originated in a human donor with chronic lymphocytic leukemia. The CDR3 DNA reads TGTGCCAGCAGCCGTGGACTAGCCGCCGGCGAGCAGTACTTC. Protein product: CASSRGLAAGEQYF.